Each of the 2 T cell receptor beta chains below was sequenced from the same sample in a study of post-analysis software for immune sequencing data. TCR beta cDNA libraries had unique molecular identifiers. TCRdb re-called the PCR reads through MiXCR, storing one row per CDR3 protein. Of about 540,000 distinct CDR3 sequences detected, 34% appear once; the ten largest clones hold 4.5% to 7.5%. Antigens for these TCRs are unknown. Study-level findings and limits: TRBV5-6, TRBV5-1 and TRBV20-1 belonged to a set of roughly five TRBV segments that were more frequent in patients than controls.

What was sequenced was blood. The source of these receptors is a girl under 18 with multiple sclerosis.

CDR3 protein: CASSASGGRNIQYF. The CDR3 bases are TGTGCCAGCAGTGCCAGCGGGGGCAGGAACATTCAGTACTTC. V and J are TRBV6-5 and TRBJ2-4; 8 bases fit TRBD2. The CDR3 sequence is 14 residues long. Germline CDR1 MNHEY, CDR2 SVGAGI. Trimming took 5 bases from V and 7 from J; bases not matched to a gene: 7.

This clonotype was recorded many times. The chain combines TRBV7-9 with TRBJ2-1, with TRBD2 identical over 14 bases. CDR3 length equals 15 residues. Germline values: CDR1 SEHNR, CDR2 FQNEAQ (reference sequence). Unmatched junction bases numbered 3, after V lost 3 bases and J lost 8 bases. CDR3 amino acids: CASSLPTSGGDEQFF. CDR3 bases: TGTGCCAGCAGCTTGCCGACTAGCGGGGGGGATGAGCAGTTCTTC.